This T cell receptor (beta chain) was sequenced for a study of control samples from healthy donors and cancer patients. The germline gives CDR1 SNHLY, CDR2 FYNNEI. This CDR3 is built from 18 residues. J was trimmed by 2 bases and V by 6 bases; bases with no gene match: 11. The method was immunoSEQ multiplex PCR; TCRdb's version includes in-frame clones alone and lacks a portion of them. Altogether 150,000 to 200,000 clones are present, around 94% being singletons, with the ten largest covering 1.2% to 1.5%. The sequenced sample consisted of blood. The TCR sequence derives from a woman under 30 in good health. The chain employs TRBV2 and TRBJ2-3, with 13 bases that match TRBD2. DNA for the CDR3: TGTGCCAGCAGGGGGGGACTAGCGGGGACTGCTAACACAGATACGCAGTATTTT. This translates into CASRGGLAGTANTDTQYF.